Listed here are 15 T cell receptor beta chains from one sample, sequenced in a study of CD8 T cells in Susac syndrome. It was with random hexamers that roughly 0.45 to 1 ug RNA was reverse transcribed. One entry per CDR3 protein, called by TCRdb with MiXCR from the immunoSEQ multiplex PCR reads. Of some 200,000 distinct CDR3 sequences listed, over 75% are singletons. Sequenced material: CD4+ T cells from PBMCs. The receptors shown here come from a human donor with Susac syndrome.

This chain links TRBV5-1 with TRBJ2-5, with D perhaps matching TRBD1 or TRBD2 (7 bases each). The CDR3 is 17 residues long. Germline CDR1 and CDR2: SGHRS and YFSETQ. V lost 2 bases, J lost 5 bases, and 22 bases lay in between. Here the CDR3 DNA reads TGCGCCAGCAGCTTAAACCCGAGGGGGGGGACAGAGGAGACCCAGTACTTC. Translated, it gives CASSLNPRGGTEETQYF.

This chain uses TRBV5-1 with TRBJ2-3; weak D call: TRBD2 (5 bases). CDR1 is SGHRS and CDR2 is YFSETQ in the germline V gene. The CDR3 loop spans 15 amino acids. With 3 bases removed from V and 5 bases from J, the gap between germline ends came to 16 bases. CDR3 sequence reads: CASSSHGKPQDTQYF. DNA of the CDR3: TGCGCCAGCAGCTCCCACGGGAAACCACAAGATACGCAGTATTTT.

V gene TRBV9 combines with J gene TRBJ2-5; 9 bases align to TRBD1. The length of the CDR3 is 17 residues. V trimming: 3 bases; J trimming: 5 bases; junction bases outside the gene matches: 14. Looked up from germline, CDR1 is SGDLS and CDR2 is YYNGEE. CDR3 nucleotides: TGTGCCAGCAGCGAATCCGTTTCGGACAGGGGCGAGGAGACCCAGTACTTC. It codes for CASSESVSDRGEETQYF. The whole variable domain, remainder taken from reference TRBV9 and TRBJ2-5, is DSGVTQTPKHLITATGQRVTLRCSPRSGDLSVYWYQQSLDQGLQFLIQYYNGEERAKGNILERFSAQQFPDLHSELNLSSLELGDSALYFCASSESVSDRGEETQYFGPGTRLLVL.

V usage is TRBV5-1 and J usage is TRBJ1-5; 7 bases align to TRBD1. V lost 0 bases, J lost 11 bases, and 11 bases stayed unmatched. The CDR3 has 15 amino acids. Germline assignment: CDR1 SGHRS and CDR2 YFSETQ. This CDR3 reads CASSLGQGFGEAQHF. The CDR3 nucleotides read TGCGCCAGCAGCTTGGGACAGGGCTTTGGTGAAGCCCAGCATTTT. Using reference TRBV5-1 and TRBJ1-5 for the parts outside the CDR3, the full variable domain is KAGVTQTPRYLIKTRGQQVTLSCSPISGHRSVSWYQQTPGQGLQFLFEYFSETQRNKGNFPGRFSGRQFSNSRSEMNVSTLELGDSALYLCASSLGQGFGEAQHFGDGTRLSIL.

The chain employs TRBV28 and TRBJ2-7; weak D call: TRBD2 (5 bases). Trimming took off 0 bases at V and 2 bases at J, with 8 bases between the two ends. Looked up from germline, CDR1 is MDHEN and CDR2 is SYDVKM. CDR3 length equals 14 residues. CDR3 protein: CASSLWEVPYEQYF. CDR3 DNA sequence: TGTGCCAGCAGTTTATGGGAGGTCCCCTACGAGCAGTACTTC.

V and J are TRBV18 and TRBJ2-5; D remains ambiguous. CDR3 length: 14 residues. The V end lost 2 bases, the J end lost 3 bases, and 10 bases lay between the germline ends. Germline V lookup: CDR1 KGHSH, CDR2 LQKENI. The DNA of the CDR3 is TGTGCCAGCTCACCAAACCCTGGTAAAGAGACCCAGTACTTC. The encoded protein is CASSPNPGKETQYF.

This chain connects TRBV3-1 to TRBJ2-3, with TRBD2 matching over 13 bases. Germline V gives CDR1 LGHDT, CDR2 YNNKEL (reference sequence). This CDR3 is 17 amino acids long. Trimming at V came to 4 bases and at J to 2 bases, leaving 6 bases not matched to a gene. Here the CDR3 reads CASSPWTSGGDTDTQYF. The CDR3 DNA is TGTGCCAGCAGCCCATGGACTAGCGGGGGAGACACAGATACGCAGTATTTT.

The chain carries TRBV6-5 and TRBJ1-1, with a possible D match to TRBD1 (6 bases). The CDR3 runs 16 residues. Trimming removed 0 bases at V and 5 bases at J, with 16 bases between. Germline V gives CDR1 MNHEY, CDR2 SVGAGI. CDR3 coding DNA: TGTGCCAGCAGTTACTCGTTGCTAGGTAGGGGGACTGAAGCTTTCTTT. Residues: CASSYSLLGRGTEAFF.

DNA for the CDR3: TGTGCCAGAGGAGAGGAGCAGTTCTTC. This encodes CARGEEQFF. The rearrangement joins TRBV2 to TRBJ2-1; no definite D call. Looked up from germline, CDR1 is SNHLY and CDR2 is FYNNEI. The length of the CDR3 is 9 residues. V lost 9 bases and J 10 bases, leaving 7 bases between the germline ends.

The V gene is TRBV6-5, the J gene TRBJ2-7; weak D call: TRBD1 (5 bases). Germline V gene data show CDR1 as MNHEY and CDR2 as SVGAGI. Trimming left V 0 bases short and J 0 bases short, with 9 bases between. The CDR3 has 15 amino acids. The CDR3 here is CASSYSYGASYEQYF. CDR3 DNA: TGTGCCAGCAGTTACTCCTATGGGGCCTCCTACGAGCAGTACTTC.

The chain uses TRBV5-4 and TRBJ2-3, with TRBD1 as a possible D gene (5 bases). Germline CDR1 is SGHNT and CDR2 is YYREEE (reference sequence). The CDR3 is 13 residues long. V shed 4 bases and J shed 3 bases, with 9 bases lying between them. CDR3 nucleotides: TGTGCCAGCAGCCAGGACATAACAGATACGCAGTATTTT. This translates into CASSQDITDTQYF.

The rearrangement links TRBV5-1 to TRBJ1-6, with TRBD1 as a possible D gene (5 bases). Germline loops: CDR1 SGHRS, CDR2 YFSETQ. Trimming shortened V by 0 bases and J by 10 bases, and 11 bases separated the two germline ends. There are 14 residues in the CDR3. The CDR3 sequence: CASSLAGVGSPLHF. The CDR3 bases are TGCGCCAGCAGCTTGGCGGGGGTAGGGTCACCCCTCCACTTT.

This clonotype appeared once. This chain connects TRBV2 to TRBJ2-7; D gene unclear. The V end lost 5 bases, the J end lost 2 bases, and 10 bases lay between the germline ends. Germline V CDR1 and CDR2: SNHLY, FYNNEI. The CDR3 has 13 residues. For the CDR3, the DNA is TGTGCCAGCAGTTTCCAGGCGACCTACGAGCAGTACTTC. This sequence encodes CASSFQATYEQYF. The full variable domain, with the rest looked up from reference TRBV2 and TRBJ2-7, is EPEVTQTPSHQVTQMGQEVILRCVPISNHLYFYWYRQILGQKVEFLVSFYNNEISEKSEIFDDQFSVERPDGSNFTLKIRSTKLEDSAMYFCASSFQATYEQYFGPGTRLTVT.

This rearrangement joins TRBV5-1 to TRBJ2-7, with 11 nucleotides matching TRBD2. The germline CDR1 and CDR2 sequences are SGHRS and YFSETQ. This CDR3 has 15 amino acids. V lost 3 bases to trimming and J lost 7 bases; unmatched junction nucleotides: 9. CDR3 DNA sequence: TGCGCCAGCAGCTCAACTAGCGGGAGTTCATGGGAGCAGTACTTC. Encoded protein: CASSSTSGSSWEQYF.

The chain couples TRBV4-1 to TRBJ2-6; D gene unclear. CDR3 length equals 17 residues. V lost 1 base to trimming and J lost 0 bases, with 10 bases between them. CDR1 MGHRA and CDR2 YSYEKL come from the germline V gene. The CDR3 coding sequence is TGCGCCAGCAGCCAAGCTTTGAAGAGCTCTGGGGCCAACGTCCTGACTTTC. Translation gives CASSQALKSSGANVLTF.